A single sample gave rise to the 18 T cell receptor beta chains below, sequenced in a study of beta chain features in type 1 diabetes. Study conclusions and caveats: In all four CD4+ subsets, TCRB CDR3 length was significantly, moderately reduced in type 1 diabetes.

Their specific antigens are unknown. All of the isolated RNA was reverse transcribed, so expressed TCRB transcripts were sequenced. Assay: immunoSEQ multiplex PCR; the TCRdb copy retains only in-frame clones and omits some. The sample gives about 660,000 clones, over 13% of which show up once; 0.03% to 0.04% is in the top ten. Sample: naive CD4+ T cells from blood. The source is a young man with type 1 diabetes.

The chain couples TRBV2 to TRBJ2-5, with D possibly matching TRBD1 (5 bases). The germline V gene encodes CDR1 SNHLY and CDR2 FYNNEI. This CDR3 spans 17 amino acids. Trimming took off 5 bases at V and 5 bases at J, with 24 bases between the two ends. The DNA of the CDR3 is TGTGCCAGCAGTAACCTCATGACAGCCGTTACCCAGGAGACCCAGTACTTC. Translating gives CASSNLMTAVTQETQYF.

This clone was found a few times. This chain connects TRBV18 to TRBJ2-1, with a weak D call TRBD2 (6 bases). V lost 0 bases to trimming and J lost 10 bases, with 10 bases between them. Germline V gives CDR1 KGHSH, CDR2 LQKENI. The CDR3 extends over 13 amino acids. The CDR3 nucleotides are TGTGCCAGCTCACCACCGGCGGGACGGGAGCAGTTCTTC. This encodes CASSPPAGREQFF.

A few counts support this clone. V usage is TRBV4-2 and J usage is TRBJ1-2, with D perhaps matching TRBD1 (6 bases). This CDR3 spans 15 amino acids. Per the germline V gene, CDR1 is LGHNA and CDR2 is YNFKEQ. The V end lost 2 bases, the J end lost 2 bases, and 12 bases lay between the germline ends. The CDR3 nucleotides are TGTGCCAGCAGCCAACTAGGACAGTCGAACTATGGCTACACCTTC. This codes for CASSQLGQSNYGYTF.

V and J are TRBV10-3 and TRBJ2-5, with 7 bases matching TRBD2. There are 16 residues in the CDR3. CDR1 is ENHRY, CDR2 SYGVKD, per germline. V lost 5 bases, J lost 5 bases, and 14 bases stayed unmatched. The CDR3 is CAISLQRGTTRETQYF. The DNA for the CDR3 is TGTGCCATCAGTCTCCAGCGGGGTACAACAAGGGAGACCCAGTACTTC.

V is TRBV15 and J is TRBJ2-7; unclear D gene. V lost 0 bases and J lost 2, with 14 bases in between. Germline CDR1 LNHNV, CDR2 YYDKDF (reference sequence). The CDR3 has 16 amino acids. CDR3 sequence reads: CATSRDKATGAYEQYF. For the CDR3, the DNA is TGTGCCACCAGCAGAGATAAGGCAACGGGCGCCTACGAGCAGTACTTC.

This clone was seen a handful of times. The chain uses TRBV27 and TRBJ1-1, with D perhaps TRBD1 (6 bases). The length of the CDR3 is 15 residues. Trimming pared 5 bases from V and 7 bases from J, leaving 20 bases between. The germline V gene has CDR1 MNHEY and CDR2 SMNVEV (reference sequence). For the CDR3, the DNA is TGTGCCAGCAGTCCCCAGGGGCTGGTCCAGGTTGAAGCTTTCTTT. Protein sequence: CASSPQGLVQVEAFF.

This clone occurred a few times. This chain uses TRBV5-1 with TRBJ2-1; a weak D match, TRBD1 (6 bases). Germline V lookup: CDR1 SGHRS, CDR2 YFSETQ. The CDR3 has 13 amino acids. The ends were cut back, 4 bases at V and 8 bases at J, with 13 bases in the middle. The DNA for the CDR3 is TGCGCCAGCAGCCCCCGGGACATCGATGAGCAGTTCTTC. Translating it yields CASSPRDIDEQFF.

This clone turned up a few times. The J gene is TRBJ2-7, the V gene TRBV25-1, with D perhaps TRBD2 (5 bases). Germline lookup yields CDR1 MGHDK and CDR2 SYGVNS. There are 12 residues in the CDR3. V lost 5 bases to trimming and J lost 2 bases, with 7 bases between them. CDR3: CASSWRAYEQYF. The CDR3 DNA sequence: TGTGCCAGCAGTTGGCGGGCCTACGAGCAGTACTTC.

This clone came up a few times. The chain carries TRBV7-2 and TRBJ2-7; perhaps TRBD2 as D (5 bases). The CDR3 is 12 amino acids. Germline CDR1 SGHTA, CDR2 FQGNSA. V was cut by 0 bases and J by 11 bases, with 11 bases left in between. The CDR3 sequence: CASSLAHSGKYF. The DNA of the CDR3 is TGTGCCAGCAGCTTAGCGCATTCCGGGAAGTACTTC.

The V and J genes are TRBV6-5 and TRBJ2-3; D remains unclear. The CDR3 consists of 15 residues. Germline V gives CDR1 MNHEY, CDR2 SVGAGI. Trimming took off 2 bases at V and 5 bases at J, with 14 bases between the two ends. The CDR3: CASSYSVTTRDTQYF. CDR3 sequence (DNA): TGTGCCAGCAGTTACAGCGTTACGACGAGAGATACGCAGTATTTT.

CDR3 protein: CASSSIGTRREAFF. The CDR3 DNA reads as TGTGCCAGCAGTTCTATTGGGACGAGACGTGAAGCTTTCTTT. The rearrangement joins TRBV27 to TRBJ1-1; tentatively, D is TRBD1 (5 bases). Trimming removed 4 bases from V and 7 bases from J, with 16 bases in between. CDR3 length equals 14 residues. Germline CDR1 reads MNHEY; CDR2 reads SMNVEV (reference sequence).

The chain combines TRBV28 with TRBJ2-7, with D unresolved. The length of the CDR3 is 14 residues. V dropped 4 bases and J dropped 2 bases, with 12 bases sitting between them. The germline V gene encodes CDR1 MDHEN and CDR2 SYDVKM. Here the CDR3 DNA reads TGTGCCAGCAGTTCCCTTGATGAAGCCTACGAGCAGTACTTC. It translates to CASSSLDEAYEQYF.

The sample holds a few counts of this clone. V gene TRBV29-1 combines with J gene TRBJ2-1; TRBD1 or TRBD2 may be the D gene (5 bases each). Looked up from germline, CDR1 is SQVTM and CDR2 is ANQGSEA. This CDR3 has 14 amino acids. V was shortened by 5 bases and J by 0 bases, with 11 bases between the two germline ends. The CDR3 DNA reads TGCAGCGTTACCGGGGCCAGCTCCTACAATGAGCAGTTCTTC. Its translation is CSVTGASSYNEQFF.

The sample holds a few counts of this clone. The chain couples TRBV30 to TRBJ1-2; D is unresolved. V gave up 3 bases and J gave up 6 bases, with 11 bases separating them. The CDR3 covers 12 residues. CDR1 is GTSNPN, CDR2 SVGIG, per germline (reference sequence). CDR3 sequence reads: CAWSSYRDGYTF. Here the CDR3 DNA reads TGTGCCTGGAGCAGTTATCGGGATGGCTACACCTTC.

This clone showed up just a few times. This chain links TRBV25-1 with TRBJ1-2; possible D gene TRBD1, 6 bases. CDR1 and CDR2 (germline): MGHDK, SYGVNS. V was shortened by 6 bases and J by 5 bases, with 22 bases between the two germline ends. The CDR3 sequence is 16 residues long. Written as DNA, the CDR3 is TGTGCCAGCAGCCGGGGCAGCGGGGGGCTAGGGTATGGCTACACCTTC. It translates to CASSRGSGGLGYGYTF.

This clone occurred a few times. The chain uses TRBV6-5 and TRBJ1-2; possible D gene TRBD1, 6 bases. Trimming removed 6 bases at V and 7 bases at J, with 18 bases between. Germline V gene lookup returns CDR1 MNHEY and CDR2 SVGAGI. The CDR3 consists of 14 residues. CDR3 DNA sequence: TGTGCCAGCAGAAGAAGTAGGGGGGCTGCTGGCTACACCTTC. Translating it yields CASRRSRGAAGYTF.

With regard to this clone: This same CDR3 is encoded by further DNA sequences in the sample. The genes are TRBV6-5 and TRBJ2-7; the match to TRBD2 covers 8 bases. The junction had 4 bases not matched to a gene; V was cut back by 3 bases and J by 0 bases. Germline CDR1 reads MNHEY; CDR2 reads SVGAGI. This CDR3 has 15 amino acids. CDR3 in amino acids: CASSYGTSGSYEQYF. In DNA, the CDR3 is TGTGCCAGCAGTTATGGGACTAGTGGCTCCTACGAGCAGTACTTC.

The chain recombines TRBV27 with TRBJ2-5, with 12 bases matching TRBD1. The CDR3 covers 15 residues. Germline V gene lookup returns CDR1 MNHEY and CDR2 SMNVEV (reference sequence). The V and J ends lost 5 bases and 5 bases, in that order; junction bases with no gene match: 6. In nucleotides, the CDR3 is TGTGCCAGCAGTGCGGGACAGGGGGCCGGGGAGACCCAGTACTTC. It translates to CASSAGQGAGETQYF.